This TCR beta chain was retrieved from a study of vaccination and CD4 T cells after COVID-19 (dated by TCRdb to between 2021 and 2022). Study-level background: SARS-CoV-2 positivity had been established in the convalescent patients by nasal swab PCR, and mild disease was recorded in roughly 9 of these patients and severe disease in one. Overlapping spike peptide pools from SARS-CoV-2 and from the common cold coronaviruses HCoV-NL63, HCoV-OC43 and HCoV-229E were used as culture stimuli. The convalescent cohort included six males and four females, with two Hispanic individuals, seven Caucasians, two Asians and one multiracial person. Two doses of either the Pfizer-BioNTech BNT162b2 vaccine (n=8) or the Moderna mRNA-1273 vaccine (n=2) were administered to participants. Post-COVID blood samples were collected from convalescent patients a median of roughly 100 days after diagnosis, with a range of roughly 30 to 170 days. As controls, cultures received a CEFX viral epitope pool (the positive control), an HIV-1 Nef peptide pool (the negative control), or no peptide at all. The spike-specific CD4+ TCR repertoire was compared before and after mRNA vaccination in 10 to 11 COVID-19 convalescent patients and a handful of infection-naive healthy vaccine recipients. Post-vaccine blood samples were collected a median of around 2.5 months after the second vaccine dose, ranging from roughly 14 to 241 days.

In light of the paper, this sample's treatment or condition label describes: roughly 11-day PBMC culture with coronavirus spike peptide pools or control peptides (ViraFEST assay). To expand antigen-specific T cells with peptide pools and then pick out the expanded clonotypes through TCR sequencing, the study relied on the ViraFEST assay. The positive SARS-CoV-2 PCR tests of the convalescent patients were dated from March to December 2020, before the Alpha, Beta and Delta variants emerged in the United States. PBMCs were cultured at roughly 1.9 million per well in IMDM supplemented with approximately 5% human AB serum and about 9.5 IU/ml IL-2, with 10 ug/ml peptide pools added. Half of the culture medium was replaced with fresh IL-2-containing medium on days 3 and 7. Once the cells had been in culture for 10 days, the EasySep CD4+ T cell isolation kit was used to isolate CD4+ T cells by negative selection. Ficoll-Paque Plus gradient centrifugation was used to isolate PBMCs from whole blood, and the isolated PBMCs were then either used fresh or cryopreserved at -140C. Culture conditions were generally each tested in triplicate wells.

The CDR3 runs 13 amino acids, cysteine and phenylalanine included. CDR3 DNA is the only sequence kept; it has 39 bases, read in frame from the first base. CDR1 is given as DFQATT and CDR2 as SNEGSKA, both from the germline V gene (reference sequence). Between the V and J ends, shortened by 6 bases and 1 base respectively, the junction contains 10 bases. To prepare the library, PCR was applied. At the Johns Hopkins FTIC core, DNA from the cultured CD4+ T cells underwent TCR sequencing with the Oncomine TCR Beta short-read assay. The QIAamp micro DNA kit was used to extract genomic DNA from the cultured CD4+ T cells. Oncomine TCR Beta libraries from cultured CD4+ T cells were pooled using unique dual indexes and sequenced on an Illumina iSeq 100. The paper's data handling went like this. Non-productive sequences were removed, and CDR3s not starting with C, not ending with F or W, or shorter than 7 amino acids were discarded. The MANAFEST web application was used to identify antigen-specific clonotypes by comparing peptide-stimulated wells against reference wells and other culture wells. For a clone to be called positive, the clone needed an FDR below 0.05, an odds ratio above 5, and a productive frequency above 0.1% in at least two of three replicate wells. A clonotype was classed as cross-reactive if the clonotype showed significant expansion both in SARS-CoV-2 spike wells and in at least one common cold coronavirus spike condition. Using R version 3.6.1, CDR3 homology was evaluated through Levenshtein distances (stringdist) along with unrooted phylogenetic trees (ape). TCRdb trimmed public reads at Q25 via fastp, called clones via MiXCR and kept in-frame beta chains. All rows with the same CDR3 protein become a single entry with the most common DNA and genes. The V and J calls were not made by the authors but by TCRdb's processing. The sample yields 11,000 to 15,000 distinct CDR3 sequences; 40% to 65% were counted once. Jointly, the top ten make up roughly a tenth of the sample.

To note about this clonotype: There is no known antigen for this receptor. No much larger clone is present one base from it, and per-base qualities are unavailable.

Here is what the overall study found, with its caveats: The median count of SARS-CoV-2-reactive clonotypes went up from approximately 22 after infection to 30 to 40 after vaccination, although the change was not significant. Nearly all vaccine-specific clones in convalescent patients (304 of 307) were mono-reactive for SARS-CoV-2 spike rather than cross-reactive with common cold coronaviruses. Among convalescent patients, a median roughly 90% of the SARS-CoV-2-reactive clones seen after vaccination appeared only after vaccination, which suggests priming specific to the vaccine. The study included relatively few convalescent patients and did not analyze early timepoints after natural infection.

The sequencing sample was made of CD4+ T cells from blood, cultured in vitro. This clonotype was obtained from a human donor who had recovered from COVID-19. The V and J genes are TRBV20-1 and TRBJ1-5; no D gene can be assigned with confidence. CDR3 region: CSAVAVSNQPQHF. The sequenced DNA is TGCAGTGCCGTGGCGGTAAGCAATCAGCCCCAGCATTTT.